The rows below give T cell receptor beta chains drawn from one sample of a study of blood T cells in healthy people across ages. TCRdb re-called the 5' RACE reads with MiXCR, one entry per CDR3 protein. The table records 750,000 to 850,000 distinct CDR3 sequences, 25% of them present only once. These same data were also listed under a study on T cells of mothers and their children.

The sample was blood. The receptors derive from a boy between 10 and 17 years old in good health. CDR3s include the opening cysteine and the closing phenylalanine or tryptophan. Each record gives: D gene, J gene, clone size, V gene, CDR3 DNA, CDR3 protein. A D gene is named only where the DNA matches it firmly. Expanded clones are given a class, and other clones once, few, many or no size at all.

. TRBJ1-5 few TRBV15 TGTGCCACCAGCAGAGATCGGCAAATAAATCAGCCCCAGCATTTT CATSRDRQINQPQHF
. TRBJ2-7 . TRBV10-3 TGTGCCATCAGTGAGGGGGCCGGAGGGGAGCAGTACTTC CAISEGAGGEQYF
. TRBJ2-3 . TRBV20-1 TGCAGTGCTGACAGACTTGGGACGGAAGATACGCAGTATTTT CSADRLGTEDTQYF
TRBD2 TRBJ2-3 . TRBV10-3 TGTGCCATCAGTGAGTCGATCGGATCTGGGACTAGCGACACAGATACGCAGTATTTT CAISESIGSGTSDTDTQYF
. TRBJ1-1 many TRBV28 TGTGCCAGCAGAGAGATGAACACTGAAGCTTTCTTT CASREMNTEAFF
. TRBJ2-7 few TRBV7-2 TGTGCCAGCAGCCCTACTCAGGGTTATCACGAGCAGTACTTC CASSPTQGYHEQYF
. TRBJ1-5 few TRBV20-1 TGCAGTGCGGTCGACACCTCGAATGGCAATCAGCCCCAGCATTTT CSAVDTSNGNQPQHF
. TRBJ2-7 few TRBV14 TGTGCCAGCAGCCAAGAGGGGGCCTTCTACGAGCAGTACTTC CASSQEGAFYEQYF
. TRBJ2-6 few TRBV12-3/TRBV12-4 TGTGCCAGCAGTTTTTCTGCTGGGGCCAACGTCCTGACTTTC CASSFSAGANVLTF
. TRBJ2-5 few TRBV11-2 TGTGCCAGCAACCTGGAAGGGTTCAGCAAGCAGTACTTC CASNLEGFSKQYF
. TRBJ2-5 . TRBV29-1 TGCAGCGTTTCACAAGACAGGTTCGAGACCCAGTACTTC CSVSQDRFETQYF
TRBD1 TRBJ2-3 . TRBV6-5 TGTGCCAGCAGTTACGGGACAGGACGATCTAGCACAGATACGCAGTATTTT CASSYGTGRSSTDTQYF
TRBD1 TRBJ2-2 . TRBV5-1 TGCGCCAGCAGCTGGGACAGTAGGAACACCGGGGAGCTGTTTTTT CASSWDSRNTGELFF
. TRBJ2-2 few TRBV7-3 TGTGCCAGCAGCTTAAGGGGCCCAACTGCGAACACCGGGGAGCTGTTTTTT CASSLRGPTANTGELFF
. TRBJ1-1 few TRBV29-1 TGCAGCGGCGGACCGATGAACACTGAAGCTTTCTTT CSGGPMNTEAFF
. TRBJ1-1 few TRBV28 TGTGCCAGCAGCCCCCTGTTGCCGGGGGTAACTGAAGCTTTCTTT CASSPLLPGVTEAFF
TRBD1 TRBJ1-1 . TRBV30 TGTGCCTGGAGTACAGGACAGGCTGAAGCTTTCTTT CAWSTGQAEAFF
TRBD1 TRBJ2-1 few TRBV4-1 TGCGCCAGCAGCCAACCCGGGACAGGGGAGATCGATGAGCAGTTCTTC CASSQPGTGEIDEQFF
TRBD2 TRBJ2-2 once TRBV5-1 TGCGCCAGCAGCGGGACTAGCGGAAACACCGGGGAGCTGTTTTTT CASSGTSGNTGELFF
. TRBJ2-7 . TRBV3-1 TGTGCCAGCAGCTGGGACCGTGAGCAGTACTTC CASSWDREQYF
. TRBJ1-5 few TRBV6-2/TRBV6-3 TGTGCCAGCAGGTATACAAGCCCCAATCAGCCCCAGCATTTT CASRYTSPNQPQHF
. TRBJ2-1 . TRBV7-3 TGTGCCAGCAGCTTAACGGGTGGGAGCGGTGAGCAGTTCTTC CASSLTGGSGEQFF
TRBD1 TRBJ2-5 . TRBV5-6 TGTGCCAGCAGCACCGCCGGACAGGGCAAGACCCAGTACTTC CASSTAGQGKTQYF
. TRBJ2-7 few TRBV19 TGTGCCAGTAGTACGGGACACGGGAACCCATCCTACGAGCAGTACTTC CASSTGHGNPSYEQYF
. TRBJ2-1 . TRBV7-2 TGTGCCAGCAGCTTAGGAGGTTCCCGAAGAAATGAGCAGTTCTTC CASSLGGSRRNEQFF
. TRBJ2-7 . TRBV29-1 TGCAGCGTTGTGGGGCTCGACCAAACGCCGGCTCGCGAGCAGTACTTC CSVVGLDQTPAREQYF
. TRBJ1-1 . TRBV14 TGTGCCAGCAGCCAAGAGATCGGCTGGGGGGCCGGCACTGAAGCTTTCTTT CASSQEIGWGAGTEAFF
. TRBJ1-2 few TRBV6-6 TGTGCCAGCAGTTACTCGATGTGGGGGGCTGAAGGCTACACCTTC CASSYSMWGAEGYTF
TRBD1 TRBJ2-1 . TRBV5-6 TGTGCCAGCAGCTTGGGGGACAGGCACAATGAGCAGTTCTTC CASSLGDRHNEQFF
. TRBJ1-6 . TRBV9 TGTGCCAGCAGCGTGGGGGGCAGGCCACCCCTCCACTTT CASSVGGRPPLHF
. TRBJ2-6 few TRBV10-2 TGCGCCAACAGTGACGGTATCTCTGGGGCCAACGTCCTGACTTTC CANSDGISGANVLTF
. TRBJ2-5 . TRBV7-3 TGTGCCAGCAGCCAAGACAAAGACCAAGAGACCCAGTACTTC CASSQDKDQETQYF
. TRBJ1-1 few TRBV5-6 TGTGCCAGCAGCTTGCGGAGCAGGGGGAACACTGAAGCTTTCTTT CASSLRSRGNTEAFF
TRBD2 TRBJ2-5 few TRBV4-3 TGCGCCAGCAGCCAAGATCGAAACCTGGGGGGGGAGCAGTACTTC CASSQDRNLGGEQYF
. TRBJ1-1 . TRBV20-1 TGCAGTGCTAGAGATAGGCAGGTAACTGAAGCTTTCTTT CSARDRQVTEAFF
TRBD2 TRBJ2-7 many TRBV27 TGTGCCAGCAGTTTCCGGGGGGCCTACGAGCAGTACTTC CASSFRGAYEQYF
. TRBJ1-6 . TRBV28 TGTGCCAGCATCGAAGGGGGGGTGTATAATTCACCCCTCCACTTT CASIEGGVYNSPLHF
. TRBJ2-3 . TRBV4-1 TGCGCCAGCAGGCAGATTGGCGGGACGGGCACAGATACGCAGTATTTT CASRQIGGTGTDTQYF
TRBD1 TRBJ1-1 . TRBV2 TGTGCCAGCAGTAAGACAGGGGGAGCTTTCTTT CASSKTGGAFF
TRBD2 TRBJ2-5 . TRBV20-1 TGCAGTGCTAGGGCGGTTAGCGGGGGGGACCAAGAGACCCAGTACTTC CSARAVSGGDQETQYF
. TRBJ1-1 . TRBV20-1 TGCAGTGCTAGACCGTCCGGGAACACTGAAGCTTTCTTT CSARPSGNTEAFF
. TRBJ2-7 . TRBV7-2 TGTGCCAGCAGCTTAGATCCAGCAGGGTACGAGCAGTACTTC CASSLDPAGYEQYF
. TRBJ1-4 few TRBV28 TGTGCCAGCAGCACCGGGTTAAATGAAAAACTGTTTTTT CASSTGLNEKLFF
TRBD1 TRBJ1-2 once TRBV6-6 TGTGCCAGCAGTTACGGACAGGGTAAAACAAATGGCTACACCTTC CASSYGQGKTNGYTF
TRBD2 TRBJ2-7 few TRBV20-1 TGCAGTGCTAACACATACCCGACTAGCGGGAAATACGAGCAGTACTTC CSANTYPTSGKYEQYF
. TRBJ2-3 . TRBV28 TGTGCCAGCAGTTGGCCGGTCAGCACAGATACGCAGTATTTT CASSWPVSTDTQYF
. TRBJ2-7 few TRBV4-1 TGCGCCAGCAGCCGGATCGGGACTGGAGCCTACGAGCAGTACTTC CASSRIGTGAYEQYF
. TRBJ2-7 few TRBV4-1 TGCGCCAGCAGCCAAGATAGGGACCCTTTTGAGCAGTACTTC CASSQDRDPFEQYF
TRBD2 TRBJ2-5 few TRBV5-1 TGCGCCAGCAGCTTCCCAGGCGGGAGGCGGGAGACCCAGTACTTC CASSFPGGRRETQYF
. TRBJ1-3 . TRBV5-1 TGCGCCAGCAGCATGGGGGTACAAGGAAACACCATATATTTT CASSMGVQGNTIYF
TRBD2 TRBJ2-5 . TRBV7-8 TGTGCCAGCAGCTTATTGGCGGGACTACCGATGTTGCAAGAGACCCAGTACTTC CASSLLAGLPMLQETQYF
TRBD2 TRBJ2-3 few TRBV20-1 TGCAGTGCCCACCCTACTGTTGCGGGAGGGCCGGATACGCAGTATTTT CSAHPTVAGGPDTQYF
. TRBJ2-5 few TRBV7-2 TGTGCCAGCAGCTTAGCTCCCGGGGGCGGCCCAGAGACCCAGTACTTC CASSLAPGGGPETQYF
. TRBJ2-1 few TRBV11-2 TGTGCCAGCAGCTTCTCCGTCGATGAGCAGTTCTTC CASSFSVDEQFF
. TRBJ2-1 . TRBV20-1 TGCAGTGCTAGAGGGTACAGCGTCCCCAGAGAGAGGAATGAGCAGTTCTTC CSARGYSVPRERNEQFF
. TRBJ2-1 . TRBV29-1 TGCAGCGCTCAGGGGATCAATGAGCAGTTCTTC CSAQGINEQFF
TRBD2 TRBJ2-1 few TRBV20-1 TGCAGTGCTATAGGGACTAGCCGAACCTACAATGAGCAGTTCTTC CSAIGTSRTYNEQFF